The 9 T cell receptor beta chains reported below all come from one sample, sequenced in a study of naive and memory T cell subsets. Four PCR rounds used nested alpha and beta constant region primers plus the SP2 primer. TCRdb reprocessed the UMI-ligation and nested PCR reads via MiXCR and lists one record per CDR3 protein. In the table there are roughly 36,000 distinct CDR3 sequences, 9.5% to 11% of which are singletons. Sample treatment: skin biopsy from PPD injection site in Mantoux-positive individual. The library had UMIs added by 3' ligation of an oligonucleotide to TCR cDNA. The specimen comprised skin, sampled from a tuberculin skin test site. The receptors here all came from an adult in good health.

This clonotype was counted ten times or more. This chain uses TRBV6-2 or TRBV6-3 with TRBJ1-6; no reliable D call. CDR1 MNHEY and CDR2 SVGEGT come from the germline V gene. The CDR3 covers 15 residues. V shed 0 bases and J shed 11 bases, with 14 bases lying between them. CDR3 loop: CASSYSVAGSTPLHF. The CDR3 nucleotides are TGTGCCAGCAGTTACTCGGTTGCGGGCTCGACACCCCTCCACTTT.

CDR3 DNA: TGTGCCAGTAGTTTACATTCGACAGTCTTGAACACTGAAGCTTTCTTT. Translating it yields CASSLHSTVLNTEAFF. The V call is TRBV19, the J call TRBJ1-1; D may be TRBD1 (5 bases). This CDR3 comprises 16 residues. V dropped 5 bases and J dropped 0 bases, with 16 bases sitting between them. Germline CDR1 is LNHDA and CDR2 is SQIVND (reference sequence).

The chain links TRBV6-6 to TRBJ2-3, with 13 bases lining up with TRBD2. Germline CDR1 and CDR2: MNHNY and SVGAGI (reference sequence). The junction had 4 bases not matched to a gene; V was cut back by 4 bases and J by 0 bases. The CDR3 totals 17 residues. DNA for the CDR3: TGTGCCAGCAGTTCTGGACTAGCGGGAGTAAGCACAGATACGCAGTATTTT. It is translated as CASSSGLAGVSTDTQYF.

This clonotype was seen many times. The chain joins TRBV24-1 to TRBJ2-2; 12 positions match TRBD1. Per germline, CDR1 KGHDR and CDR2 SFDVKD. V lost 9 bases and J lost 5; bases outside the gene matches: 3. The CDR3 has 14 residues. In DNA, the CDR3 is TGTGCCACCCGGGGACAGGGGGCAACCGGGGAGCTGTTTTTT. Translating gives CATRGQGATGELFF.

This chain links TRBV10-3 with TRBJ2-3, with a possible D match to TRBD2 (7 bases). There are 15 residues in the CDR3. Trimming left V 5 bases short and J 4 bases short, with 16 bases between. Germline assignment: CDR1 ENHRY and CDR2 SYGVKD. This chain's CDR3 is CAISPPAGHADTQYF. The CDR3 DNA sequence: TGTGCCATCAGTCCTCCAGCGGGACATGCAGATACGCAGTATTTT.

The table lists this clonotype with a few counts. The J gene is TRBJ2-5, the V gene TRBV4-2; D not certain. This CDR3 has 14 residues. Germline assignment: CDR1 LGHNA and CDR2 YNFKEQ. V shed 4 bases and J shed 6 bases, with 15 bases lying between them. This chain's CDR3 is CASSPPGTLQTQYF. The CDR3 DNA sequence: TGTGCCAGCAGCCCCCCTGGTACCCTACAGACCCAGTACTTC.

The rearrangement joins TRBV12-3 or TRBV12-4 to TRBJ2-3, with D possibly TRBD1 on 5 matching bases. This CDR3 contains 15 residues. Trimming pared 5 bases from V and 6 bases from J, leaving 18 bases between. CDR3 nucleotide sequence: TGTGCCAGCAGTCTCGGACAAAGAACCTCGGATACGCAGTATTTT. The encoded protein is CASSLGQRTSDTQYF.

As concerns this clonotype: Mismatch with germline at one junction end may stem from a read error. V and J are TRBV28 and TRBJ2-5; no reliable D call. CDR1 and CDR2 (germline): MDHEN, SYDVKM. The CDR3 extends over 12 amino acids. The CDR3 bases are TGTGTCAGCAGTTTGGGGCAAGAGACCCAGTACTTC. Translated, it gives CVSSLGQETQYF.

In its sample, this clonotype was seen many times. The rearrangement links TRBV20-1 to TRBJ2-1, with 9 bases fitting TRBD1. In germline, CDR1 is DFQATT, CDR2 SNEGSKA (reference sequence). V was pared by 4 bases and J by 5 bases, with 9 bases of the junction left unmatched. This CDR3 contains 15 residues. This CDR3 is CSAKAPGQGNNEQFF. In nucleotides, the CDR3 is TGCAGTGCTAAAGCTCCGGGACAGGGCAACAATGAGCAGTTCTTC.